This TCR beta chain stems from a study of human T cells and chemical hapten exposure. Study-wide findings and caveats: TCRs above 1 in 1000 frequency stayed constant with DPC sensitization.

The ends were cut back, 0 bases at V and 8 bases at J, with 14 bases in the middle. The CDR3 has 14 residues. CDR1 and CDR2 from the germline V gene are DFQATT and SNEGSKA (reference sequence). The sample holds a few counts of this clonotype. Its specificity is not known. It was unfractionated whole blood from which total RNA was extracted. Each CDR3 protein is one row after TCRdb ran MiXCR on the 5' RACE reads. The repertoire has around 80,000 distinct CDR3 sequences, about a sixth of them found once; the top ten carry 6.8%. The sequence came from a female donor in good health. The chain carries TRBV20-1 and TRBJ2-1; D is uncertain. The CDR3 reads CSARDPRPVDEQFF. CDR3 DNA sequence: TGCAGTGCTAGAGACCCCCGTCCAGTAGATGAGCAGTTCTTC.